This T cell receptor (beta chain) emerged from a study of OX40 agonist ivuxolimab in advanced cancers. Using immunoSEQ multiplex PCR, the repertoire was profiled, and TCRdb retains in-frame clones only, with some absent. Here the sample spans more than 9,500 clones, about 80% being singletons. This clonotype originated in an adult with an advanced solid tumor such as melanoma, head and neck, liver or kidney cancer. Here the sequenced sample was CD4+ or CD8+ T cells sorted from blood, taken in a trial of the OX40 agonist ivuxolimab.

The CDR3 DNA follows: TGTGCCAGCAGTGTCCAAGATAACACTGAAGCTTTCTTT. Translating gives CASSVQDNTEAFF. V and J are TRBV6-5 and TRBJ1-1, with D unclear. V was shortened by 5 bases and J by 2 bases, with 9 bases between the two germline ends. The CDR3 spans 13 residues. Germline V gene lookup returns CDR1 MNHEY and CDR2 SVGAGI.